The 17 T cell receptor beta chains listed next were all sequenced from one sample in a study of T cells after somatic rescue of genetic block. Only in-frame clones appear in the TCRdb table, and some are missing; sequencing was by immunoSEQ multiplex PCR. The sample contains tens of thousands of clones, about 90% of which appear only once. Sequenced material: peripheral blood mononuclear cells (PBMCs). These TCRs come from a man between 40 and 49 years old.

The chain joins TRBV2 to TRBJ2-3; 7 bases fit TRBD2. Per the germline V gene, CDR1 is SNHLY and CDR2 is FYNNEI. V lost 6 bases, J lost 5 bases, and 8 bases stayed unmatched. The CDR3 totals 14 residues. CDR3 residues: CASSLLPGGDTQYF. The CDR3 DNA follows: TGTGCCAGCAGCCTACTTCCGGGGGGAGATACGCAGTATTTT.

This chain links TRBV7-6 with TRBJ2-1, with TRBD2 matching 11 bases. The CDR3 length is 15 residues. From germline, CDR1 is SGHVS and CDR2 FNYEAQ. J lost 7 bases, V lost 4 bases, and 6 bases had no gene match. Here the CDR3 reads CASSSLAGVGNEQFF. CDR3 bases: TGTGCCAGCAGCTCACTAGCGGGGGTCGGAAATGAGCAGTTCTTC.

J is TRBJ2-7 and V is TRBV7-9, with D perhaps matching TRBD2 (6 bases). The CDR3 covers 14 residues. In germline, CDR1 is SEHNR, CDR2 FQNEAQ (reference sequence). With 3 bases removed from V and 4 bases from J, the gap between germline ends came to 13 bases. The CDR3 DNA is TGTGCCAGCAGCTTCTCGGGACTGATATACGAGCAGTACTTC. This codes for CASSFSGLIYEQYF.

The chain has TRBV19 and TRBJ1-6, with D uncertain. Germline V gives CDR1 LNHDA, CDR2 SQIVND (reference sequence). The V and J ends lost 4 bases and 8 bases respectively, with 9 bases between them. The CDR3 spans 13 residues. CDR3 sequence: CASSTRRDSPLHF. The CDR3 DNA reads TGTGCCAGTAGTACCCGACGGGATTCACCCCTCCACTTT.

CDR3 sequence: CASSYGVAETQYF. Here the CDR3 DNA reads TGTGCCAGCAGTTACGGGGTCGCAGAGACCCAGTACTTC. The V call is TRBV6-5, the J call TRBJ2-5; D is ambiguous. V was cut by 2 bases and J by 4 bases, with 8 bases left in between. CDR3 size: 13 residues. The germline V gene encodes CDR1 MNHEY and CDR2 SVGAGI.

In this sample, this clone turned up once. This chain joins TRBV6-6 and TRBJ2-7; 7 bases are a match to TRBD2. Losses at the gene ends were 2 bases for V and 3 bases for J; bases not matched to a gene: 4. Germline V gives CDR1 MNHNY, CDR2 SVGAGI (reference sequence). The CDR3 has 14 residues. Here the CDR3 DNA reads TGTGCCAGCAGTTACCTTCTAGCGGACTACGAGCAGTACTTC. Translated, it gives CASSYLLADYEQYF.

The CDR3 DNA sequence: TGTGCCAGCAGCTTGGAAATCAATCAGCCCCAGCATTTT. This gives the protein CASSLEINQPQHF. The rearrangement joins TRBV5-4 to TRBJ1-5, with D unclear. Germline V gene data show CDR1 as SGHNT and CDR2 as YYREEE (reference sequence). Between the trimmed V and J ends, which lost 0 bases and 3 bases, there was a span of 4 bases. CDR3 length equals 13 residues.

The chain employs TRBV27 and TRBJ2-1; D gene unclear. Deletions cut 5 bases from V and 5 bases from J, with 16 bases between. Per the germline V gene, CDR1 is MNHEY and CDR2 is SMNVEV (reference sequence). The CDR3 length is 15 residues. CDR3 amino acids: CASSIMGLGHNEQFF. The CDR3 DNA sequence: TGTGCCAGCAGTATAATGGGCCTAGGCCACAATGAGCAGTTCTTC.

In its sample, this clone was seen once. This rearrangement joins TRBV28 to TRBJ2-7; 7 bases line up with TRBD1. Unmatched junction bases numbered 6, after V lost 5 bases and J lost 2 bases. The V gene's germline CDR1 is MDHEN and CDR2 SYDVKM. The CDR3 runs to 14 residues. The CDR3 DNA reads TGTGCCAGCAGTGAATCAGGGGGTACCTACGAGCAGTACTTC. Residues: CASSESGGTYEQYF.

The V and J genes are TRBV30 and TRBJ1-2, with 9 bases identical to TRBD1. The CDR3 sequence is 13 residues long. Germline trimming cut 3 bases from V and 7 bases from J; bases unmatched to any gene: 6. Germline CDR1 and CDR2: GTSNPN and SVGIG (reference sequence). In DNA, the CDR3 is TGTGCCTGGAGGGGACAGGGCTTTACTGGCTACACCTTC. Amino acids: CAWRGQGFTGYTF.

This chain uses TRBV5-1 with TRBJ1-1, with D tentatively TRBD1 (5 bases). The CDR3 length is 17 residues. CDR1 and CDR2 from the germline V gene are SGHRS and YFSETQ. Trimming took 2 bases from V and 4 from J, leaving 21 bases between them. CDR3 protein: CASSFNGASEWSTEAFF. The DNA of the CDR3 is TGCGCCAGCAGCTTTAACGGGGCGAGCGAGTGGAGCACTGAAGCTTTCTTT.

The chain carries TRBV7-9 and TRBJ1-5; D is unresolved. The germline gives CDR1 SEHNR, CDR2 FQNEAQ (reference sequence). The CDR3 totals 13 residues. V was cut by 5 bases and J by 4 bases, with 9 bases left in between. In nucleotides, the CDR3 is TGTGCCAGCAGCGCACAAGAAAATCAGCCCCAGCATTTT. Residues: CASSAQENQPQHF.

Remarks on this clone: The sample holds other DNA sequences that translate to the same CDR3. The rearrangement uses TRBV19 and TRBJ1-5; no reliable D call. V was shortened by 6 bases and J by 2 bases, with 8 bases between the two germline ends. The germline V gene has CDR1 LNHDA and CDR2 SQIVND (reference sequence). The CDR3 covers 13 residues. This CDR3 is CASSLTGNQPQHF. CDR3 DNA: TGTGCCAGTAGCCTTACGGGCAATCAGCCCCAGCATTTT.

The V gene is TRBV28, the J gene TRBJ2-1; D remains ambiguous. Between the trimmed V and J ends, which lost 3 bases and 2 bases, there was a span of 11 bases. CDR1 is MDHEN and CDR2 is SYDVKM in the germline V gene. This CDR3 is built from 15 residues. The CDR3 DNA follows: TGTGCCAGCAGTTTGGGGTGGGAAGCCTACAATGAGCAGTTCTTC. The encoded protein is CASSLGWEAYNEQFF. Complete variable domain (other parts from reference TRBV28 and TRBJ2-1): DVKVTQSSRYLVKRTGEKVFLECVQDMDHENMFWYRQDPGLGLRLIYFSYDVKMKEKGDIPEGYSVSREKKERFSLILESASTNQTSMYLCASSLGWEAYNEQFFGPGTRLTVL.

This chain connects TRBV2 to TRBJ2-3; 8 bases line up with TRBD2. Per the germline V gene, CDR1 is SNHLY and CDR2 is FYNNEI. The ends lost 4 bases at V and 1 base at J; junction bases unmatched: 10. The CDR3 is made up of 17 amino acids. CDR3 region: CASSGRTSRWGTDTQYF. In DNA form, the CDR3 reads TGTGCCAGCAGTGGCAGGACTAGCCGGTGGGGCACAGATACGCAGTATTTT.

The rearrangement joins TRBV27 to TRBJ2-1, with 10 bases that match TRBD2. Germline V gene lookup returns CDR1 MNHEY and CDR2 SMNVEV (reference sequence). The J segment lost 7 bases and the V segment lost 4 bases, leaving 7 bases of the junction unmatched. The CDR3 loop spans 15 amino acids. CDR3 amino acids: CASSSPAGGPNEQFF. CDR3 sequence (DNA): TGTGCCAGCAGTTCACCAGCGGGGGGGCCGAATGAGCAGTTCTTC.

The chain has TRBV6-6 and TRBJ1-2; 9 nucleotides align to TRBD1. Germline CDR1 reads MNHNY; CDR2 reads SVGAGI (reference sequence). V was pared by 6 bases and J by 4 bases, with 6 bases of the junction left unmatched. This CDR3 is built from 14 residues. The CDR3 coding sequence is TGTGCCAGCAGCCGTGACAGGGGGAGCTATGGCTACACCTTC. Translation gives CASSRDRGSYGYTF.